The 13 T cell receptor beta chains below come from one sample, sequenced in a study of blood T cell repertoires in COVID-19. Profiled with immunoSEQ multiplex PCR; TCRdb holds only in-frame clones, not every one. The data contain some 380,000 clones, about 87% of them singletons. The sequencing input was PBMCs or T cells enriched from blood (not recorded which). These receptors were obtained from a man younger than 45 who had recovered from COVID-19.

The rearrangement links TRBV19 to TRBJ1-4; D not certain. Germline V gives CDR1 LNHDA, CDR2 SQIVND (reference sequence). The CDR3 covers 12 residues. V was pared by 9 bases and J by 10 bases, with 15 bases between. CDR3 sequence reads: CASHSPPGKLFF. For the CDR3, the DNA is TGTGCCAGCCACTCCCCTCCGGGAAAACTGTTTTTT.

V gene TRBV21-1 combines with J gene TRBJ2-1; TRBD2 is the table's D call and was not checked against the DNA. TRBV21-1 has pseudogene status. The CDR3 sequence is 19 residues long. For the CDR3, the DNA is TGTGCCAGCAGACAGCGGACTAGCGGGGGGCAAGTATCCTACAATGAGCAGTTCTTC. This translates into CASRQRTSGGQVSYNEQFF.

The J gene is TRBJ1-2, the V gene TRBV20-1; 7 bases line up with TRBD1. V lost 3 bases, J lost 4 bases, and 8 bases stayed unmatched. The CDR3 is 14 residues long. From germline, CDR1 is DFQATT and CDR2 SNEGSKA (reference sequence). The chain's CDR3 is CSASAPGGGYGYTF. The CDR3 DNA reads as TGCAGTGCTAGTGCGCCAGGGGGAGGCTATGGCTACACCTTC.

The rearrangement links TRBV14 to TRBJ1-2; no definite D call. V was shortened by 1 base and J by 5 bases, with 5 bases between the two germline ends. The germline CDR1 and CDR2 sequences are SGHDN and FVKESK. The CDR3 extends over 12 amino acids. The CDR3 sequence is CASSQGPYGYTF. The CDR3 DNA follows: TGTGCCAGCAGCCAAGGGCCGTATGGCTACACCTTC.

Notes on this clone: A read error may produce the germline difference seen at one junction end. This sequence joins TRBV7-8 and TRBJ2-7; the match to TRBD1 covers 8 bases. Germline CDR1 is SGHVS and CDR2 is FQNEAQ. CDR3 length: 14 residues. The CDR3, as DNA: TGTGCCAGCAGCTCCCTCGTTCTCCAGGGGGCCCCAGGCTTC. It yields the protein CASSSLVLQGAPGF.

This sequence joins TRBV7-9 and TRBJ1-1; perhaps TRBD1 as D (5 bases). V lost 5 bases and J 7 bases, leaving 17 bases between the germline ends. Germline V lookup: CDR1 SEHNR, CDR2 FQNEAQ (reference sequence). The CDR3 is 14 amino acids. The CDR3 is CASSTGQRAIEAFF. The CDR3 DNA is TGTGCCAGCAGCACCGGACAACGGGCTATTGAAGCTTTCTTT.

The chain has TRBV6-5 and TRBJ1-5, with TRBD1 matching over 8 bases. This CDR3 is 15 amino acids long. V trimming: 4 bases; J trimming: 2 bases; junction bases outside the gene matches: 4. The V gene's germline CDR1 is MNHEY and CDR2 SVGAGI. The CDR3 bases are TGTGCCAGCAGTTCGGGACAGGTCGGCAATCAGCCCCAGCATTTT. Amino acid sequence: CASSSGQVGNQPQHF.

The gene calls are TRBV5-4 and TRBJ1-5; D gene uncertain. Germline V gives CDR1 SGHNT, CDR2 YYREEE (reference sequence). Trimming pared 0 bases from V and 3 bases from J, leaving 7 bases between. The CDR3 runs 14 residues. Written as DNA, the CDR3 is TGTGCCAGCAGCTTGGGAGGGAACAATCAGCCCCAGCATTTT. The encoded protein is CASSLGGNNQPQHF.

V gene TRBV10-3 combines with J gene TRBJ1-2, with TRBD1 matching over 9 bases. V trimming: 6 bases; J trimming: 8 bases; junction bases outside the gene matches: 10. Per germline, CDR1 ENHRY and CDR2 SYGVKD. The CDR3 has 14 amino acids. Here the CDR3 DNA reads TGTGCCATCAGAAGACAGGGGGAAAGGACAGGCTACACCTTC. It translates to CAIRRQGERTGYTF.

This clone was seen once. V is TRBV7-9 and J is TRBJ1-2; D is ambiguous. V was trimmed by 1 base and J by 12 bases, leaving 21 bases between them. CDR3 length: 15 residues. Germline CDR1 is SEHNR and CDR2 is FQNEAQ (reference sequence). The CDR3 loop reads CASSLDVEGRGINTF. For the CDR3, the DNA is TGTGCCAGCAGCTTAGATGTGGAAGGCCGGGGAATCAACACCTTC.

DNA of the CDR3: TGCGCCAGCAGCCAAGAGAAGTGGGGGGTTCGACAGCCCCAGCATTTT. This codes for CASSQEKWGVRQPQHF. The chain couples TRBV4-3 to TRBJ1-5; TRBD1 might be the D (5 bases). Trimming left V 0 bases short and J 7 bases short, with 16 bases between. This CDR3 region has 16 residues. Germline CDR1 is LGHNA and CDR2 is YSLEER.

This clone was observed once. The chain has TRBV6-2 or TRBV6-3 and TRBJ2-1; no reliable D call. CDR1 and CDR2 from the germline V gene are MNHEY and SVGEGT. V gave up 4 bases and J gave up 7 bases, with 5 bases separating them. The CDR3 has 11 residues. This chain's CDR3 is CASSSANEQFF. DNA for the CDR3: TGTGCCAGCAGTTCAGCGAATGAGCAGTTCTTC.

This chain joins TRBV4-1 and TRBJ1-5; 8 bases match TRBD1. CDR1 MGHRA and CDR2 YSYEKL come from the germline V gene. The CDR3 loop spans 15 amino acids. V lost 2 bases and J lost 5; bases outside the gene matches: 5. In DNA form, the CDR3 reads TGCGCCAGCAGCCAACAGGGACAGGCCGATCAGCCCCAGCATTTT. Its protein is CASSQQGQADQPQHF.